These 27 T cell receptor beta chains were sequenced from one sample in a study of technical replicates of blood from a few donors. Sequencing used immunoSEQ multiplex PCR; TCRdb keeps in-frame clones, though not all of them. The sample shows tens of thousands of clones, about nine tenths of them seen only once. The sequenced material came from T cells isolated from PBMCs. The source is a human donor in good health.

This chain connects TRBV2 to TRBJ1-4, with a possible D match to TRBD1 (5 bases). CDR3 size: 12 residues. Germline V gene sequence: CDR1 SNHLY, CDR2 FYNNEI. With 7 bases removed from V and 8 bases from J, the gap between germline ends came to 11 bases. CDR3 sequence reads: CASKGLGEKLFF. The CDR3 region has the DNA TGTGCCAGCAAGGGGTTGGGGGAAAAACTGTTTTTT.

The chain uses TRBV15 and TRBJ2-1, with TRBD2 identical over 14 bases. The J segment lost 9 bases and the V segment lost 0 bases, leaving 13 bases of the junction unmatched. Germline lookup yields CDR1 LNHNV and CDR2 YYDKDF (reference sequence). CDR3 length equals 19 residues. In nucleotides, the CDR3 is TGTGCCACCAGCAGAGAGTCCCCACCCCGACTAGCGGGAGGGCCTGAGCAGTTCTTC. Translating gives CATSRESPPRLAGGPEQFF.

This clone was picked up one time. The V call is TRBV9, the J call TRBJ2-3; 10 bases agree with TRBD2. The CDR3 has 17 residues. The V segment lost 2 bases and the J segment 2 bases; nucleotides outside the gene matches: 8. Germline CDR1 and CDR2: SGDLS and YYNGEE. CDR3 sequence reads: CASSVPLAGENTDTQYF. DNA of the CDR3: TGTGCCAGCAGCGTCCCCCTAGCGGGGGAGAACACAGATACGCAGTATTTT.

The chain carries TRBV14 and TRBJ2-7, with TRBD2 matching 10 bases. With 2 bases clipped from V and 6 bases from J, the junction kept 7 bases outside the gene matches. The CDR3 has 15 residues. Germline V CDR1 and CDR2: SGHDN, FVKESK. In nucleotides, the CDR3 is TGTGCCAGCAGCCAATTTAGCGGGAGGAGTGGCGAGCAGTACTTC. Its protein is CASSQFSGRSGEQYF.

The chain joins TRBV6-5 to TRBJ2-7; no clear D. Germline V lookup: CDR1 MNHEY, CDR2 SVGAGI. The V end lost 0 bases, the J end lost 2 bases, and 8 bases lay between the germline ends. The CDR3 is made up of 14 amino acids. CDR3 coding DNA: TGTGCCAGCAGTTACTCGGGTAGCACCTACGAGCAGTACTTC. This codes for CASSYSGSTYEQYF.

The V and J genes are TRBV6-5 and TRBJ2-2; the D gene is possibly TRBD1 (5 bases). The CDR3 extends over 16 amino acids. The ends were cut back, 0 bases at V and 0 bases at J, with 8 bases in the middle. CDR1 is MNHEY, CDR2 SVGAGI, per germline. This CDR3 reads CASSYSQDPNTGELFF. CDR3 coding DNA: TGTGCCAGCAGTTACTCACAGGACCCGAACACCGGGGAGCTGTTTTTT.

V gene TRBV19 combines with J gene TRBJ2-1; 8 bases fit TRBD2. CDR1 is LNHDA, CDR2 SQIVND, per germline (reference sequence). The CDR3 loop spans 15 amino acids. Unmatched junction bases numbered 6, after V lost 3 bases and J lost 5 bases. The CDR3 nucleotides are TGTGCCAGTAGTATTCGTAGCGGGAACCACAATGAGCAGTTCTTC. Translating it yields CASSIRSGNHNEQFF.

The rearrangement uses TRBV28 and TRBJ2-7; 11 bases fit TRBD2. The CDR3 contains 14 residues. The junction had 8 bases not matched to a gene; V was cut back by 11 bases and J by 2 bases. The germline gives CDR1 MDHEN, CDR2 SYDVKM. DNA for the CDR3: TGTGCCGCGAAACTAGCGGGAGAGGCCTACGAGCAGTACTTC. It specifies CAAKLAGEAYEQYF. Based on the CDR3 plus reference TRBV28 and TRBJ2-7, the full variable domain is DVKVTQSSRYLVKRTGEKVFLECVQDMDHENMFWYRQDPGLGLRLIYFSYDVKMKEKGDIPEGYSVSREKKERFSLILESASTNQTSMYLCAAKLAGEAYEQYFGPGTRLTVT.

The rearrangement joins TRBV10-2 to TRBJ1-2, with 7 bases matching TRBD1. Looked up from germline, CDR1 is WSHSY and CDR2 is SAAADI. The ends lost 8 bases at V and 6 bases at J; junction bases unmatched: 9. This CDR3 comprises 13 residues. In DNA form, the CDR3 reads TGCGCCAGCTCAGAGGGGGCGGAGGATGGCTACACCTTC. Encoded protein: CASSEGAEDGYTF.

The rearrangement joins TRBV23-1 to TRBJ2-7; D remains ambiguous. TRBV23-1 is given ORF status, its function remaining uncertain. This CDR3 region has 15 residues. Trimming removed 9 bases at V and 4 bases at J, with 22 bases between. CDR3 nucleotide sequence: TGCGCCAGACAAACTCATTGGGCCCGGTGGTACGAGCAGTACTTC. It is translated as CARQTHWARWYEQYF.

On this clone: One junction end disagrees with the germline gene, perhaps due to a read error. The J gene is TRBJ1-4, the V gene TRBV11-2; D unclear. The CDR3 runs to 13 residues. Germline V CDR1 and CDR2: SGHAT, FQNNGV. CDR3 amino acids: CASSLAEAGSYDF. CDR3 in DNA: TGTGCCAGCAGCTTAGCGGAGGCAGGATCCTACGATTTT.

The chain carries TRBV27 and TRBJ2-2; 7 nucleotides match TRBD2. V was pared by 0 bases and J by 0 bases, with 4 bases of the junction left unmatched. From germline, CDR1 is MNHEY and CDR2 SMNVEV (reference sequence). CDR3 length: 17 residues. The CDR3 DNA reads TGTGCCAGCAGTTTATCGCCCCTAGCGGCGAACACCGGGGAGCTGTTTTTT. Translated: CASSLSPLAANTGELFF.

The V call is TRBV6-1, the J call TRBJ2-7; the D gene is possibly TRBD1 (5 bases). The V gene's germline CDR1 is MNHNS and CDR2 SASEGT. The ends were cut back, 9 bases at V and 5 bases at J, with 11 bases in the middle. The CDR3 consists of 11 residues. CDR3 in DNA: TGTGCCAGTAACAGGAACCACGAGCAGTACTTC. Its translation: CASNRNHEQYF.

The chain carries TRBV4-1 and TRBJ2-6, with no clear D. Germline loops: CDR1 MGHRA, CDR2 YSYEKL. The CDR3 length is 16 residues. Trimming shortened V by 0 bases and J by 2 bases, and 8 bases separated the two germline ends. CDR3 in amino acids: CASSQDSRAGANVLTF. CDR3 in DNA: TGCGCCAGCAGCCAAGATTCGAGAGCTGGGGCCAACGTCCTGACTTTC.

This clone showed up just once. CDR3 loop: CASSLLAGWSTDTQYF. The DNA of the CDR3 is TGTGCCAGCAGCTTACTTGCAGGGTGGAGCACAGATACGCAGTATTTT. The chain combines TRBV7-8 with TRBJ2-3, with D maybe TRBD1 (5 bases). The germline V gene has CDR1 SGHVS and CDR2 FQNEAQ. The CDR3 has 16 amino acids. V was shortened by 2 bases and J by 0 bases, with 12 bases between the two germline ends.

This chain's CDR3 is CASSQERRGGPPEQFF. The CDR3 DNA reads TGTGCCAGCAGCCAAGAGAGAAGGGGAGGCCCCCCCGAGCAGTTCTTC. This rearrangement joins TRBV14 to TRBJ2-1; tentative D call: TRBD2 (6 bases). The germline CDR1 and CDR2 sequences are SGHDN and FVKESK. The CDR3 is 16 residues long. Between the trimmed V and J ends, which lost 0 bases and 10 bases, there was a span of 19 bases.

This chain links TRBV11-2 with TRBJ2-5; D gene uncertain. This CDR3 has 15 residues. Germline loops: CDR1 SGHAT, CDR2 FQNNGV. Trimming pared 6 bases from V and 2 bases from J, leaving 16 bases between. CDR3 sequence: CASSFLGNYQETQYF. CDR3 nucleotides: TGTGCCAGCAGTTTTCTAGGAAACTATCAAGAGACCCAGTACTTC.

V usage is TRBV27 and J usage is TRBJ2-7; TRBD2 aligns across 11 bases. The CDR3 is 14 amino acids. V was clipped by 1 base and J by 6 bases; unmatched bases: 2. Germline CDR1 is MNHEY and CDR2 is SMNVEV (reference sequence). This chain's CDR3 is CASSLLAGGLEQYF. The CDR3 DNA reads as TGTGCCAGCAGTTTATTAGCGGGAGGGCTCGAGCAGTACTTC.

This clone showed up just a few times. The chain employs TRBV4-3 and TRBJ1-1; tentative D call: TRBD1 (6 bases). Germline V gene lookup returns CDR1 LGHNA and CDR2 YSLEER. The CDR3 is 15 amino acids. Trimming removed 4 bases from V and 2 bases from J, with 14 bases in between. The CDR3 loop reads CASSPRAQGNTEAFF. For the CDR3, the DNA is TGCGCCAGCAGCCCGAGGGCACAGGGCAACACTGAAGCTTTCTTT.

V and J are TRBV6-5 and TRBJ1-1; possibly TRBD1 for D (6 bases). Germline V gene sequence: CDR1 MNHEY, CDR2 SVGAGI. The CDR3 extends over 15 amino acids. V lost 6 bases and J lost 2, with 16 bases in between. The CDR3 loop is CASSFRRGLNTEAFF. CDR3 nucleotide sequence: TGTGCCAGCAGCTTCCGCAGGGGATTAAACACTGAAGCTTTCTTT.

V gene TRBV9 combines with J gene TRBJ2-7; TRBD1 agrees at 9 bases. Per the germline V gene, CDR1 is SGDLS and CDR2 is YYNGEE. The junction had 10 bases not matched to a gene; V was cut back by 4 bases and J by 2 bases. CDR3 length: 16 amino acids. Here the CDR3 DNA reads TGTGCCAGCAGCCCCCAAACGGACAGGGGTCCCTACGAGCAGTACTTC. This codes for CASSPQTDRGPYEQYF.

As for this clone: The sample contains more than one DNA sequence encoding this CDR3. The CDR3 coding sequence is TGTGCCAGCAGTTTGGGACAGGGTAATGAAAAACTGTTTTTT. Its translation: CASSLGQGNEKLFF. The chain joins TRBV27 to TRBJ1-4, with TRBD1 identical over 9 bases. The ends lost 3 bases at V and 4 bases at J; junction bases unmatched: 0. The CDR3 is 14 residues long. Germline lookup yields CDR1 MNHEY and CDR2 SMNVEV (reference sequence).

This clone was seen once. V gene TRBV9 combines with J gene TRBJ2-7, with 9 positions matching TRBD1. The CDR3 runs to 15 residues. From germline, CDR1 is SGDLS and CDR2 YYNGEE. V shed 0 bases and J 3 bases; nucleotides not matched to a gene: 4. CDR3 protein: CASSVEGTGLYEQYF. As DNA, the CDR3 is TGTGCCAGCAGCGTAGAAGGGACAGGGCTCTACGAGCAGTACTTC.

This chain uses TRBV30 with TRBJ2-3; 9 bases match TRBD2. The J segment lost 6 bases and the V segment lost 5 bases, leaving 6 bases of the junction unmatched. CDR3 length: 13 amino acids. Germline V gene lookup returns CDR1 GTSNPN and CDR2 SVGIG (reference sequence). CDR3 in amino acids: CAWAAGGLDTQYF. For the CDR3, the DNA is TGTGCCTGGGCCGCGGGGGGGTTGGATACGCAGTATTTT.

V gene TRBV28 combines with J gene TRBJ2-2, with D perhaps TRBD1 (6 bases). The V gene's germline CDR1 is MDHEN and CDR2 SYDVKM. The CDR3 runs 15 residues. The germline V and J ends were trimmed by 3 bases and 0 bases, with 8 bases remaining between them. The CDR3 DNA is TGTGCCAGCAGTTTGACAGGCGCGAACACCGGGGAGCTGTTTTTT. Translated: CASSLTGANTGELFF.

This chain uses TRBV28 with TRBJ1-1; D unclear. The germline V and J ends were trimmed by 7 bases and 5 bases, with 8 bases remaining between them. There are 11 residues in the CDR3. Germline V gene data show CDR1 as MDHEN and CDR2 as SYDVKM. The CDR3 sequence: CASTMATEAFF. The CDR3 nucleotides are TGTGCCAGCACCATGGCTACTGAAGCTTTCTTT.

The chain recombines TRBV27 with TRBJ2-4, with D perhaps TRBD2 (6 bases). Germline V CDR1 and CDR2: MNHEY, SMNVEV (reference sequence). Trimming left V 2 bases short and J 7 bases short, with 9 bases between. The CDR3 has 13 amino acids. The CDR3 DNA reads as TGTGCCAGCAGTTTAGGAGGGAAGAACATTCAGTACTTC. This translates into CASSLGGKNIQYF.